This TCR beta chain comes out of a study of T cell responses to AZD1222 COVID-19 vaccine. Regarding the study as a whole: Variant regions that are unmutated are reportedly the target of nearly half of spike-specific TCRs. The donor group comprised mostly white British people and more females; the analysis possibly underestimated clonal diversity. Rises in breadth and depth of Spike-specific TCRs came after two AZD1222 doses. Seropositive status at baseline applied to only a handful of AZD1222 recipients.

Some clones are missing from TCRdb's copy, which holds only in-frame ones; the method was immunoSEQ multiplex PCR. The sample lists under 300,000 clones, about 92% occurring once. Concerning this clone: What it binds is not known.

CDR1 is MDHEN and CDR2 is SYDVKM in the germline V gene. V was pared by 2 bases and J by 0 bases, with 6 bases of the junction left unmatched. The CDR3 runs 16 residues. The rearrangement joins TRBV28 to TRBJ2-7, with TRBD2 identical over 8 bases. Sequenced material: peripheral blood, taken on day 0 of AZD1222 vaccination. This receptor was identified in an adult in good health. CDR3: CASSLILAGSSYEQYF. The DNA of the CDR3 is TGTGCCAGCAGTTTAATCTTAGCGGGGAGCTCCTACGAGCAGTACTTC.